Listed below are T cell receptor beta chains from one sample, sequenced in a study of blood T cell repertoires in COVID-19. Clones were sequenced by immunoSEQ multiplex PCR, and TCRdb holds only the in-frame ones, with some missing. The profile shows about 160,000 clones, around 80% of them singletons. Source material: peripheral blood. These TCRs come from a woman of 80 years or more with acute or convalescent COVID-19. Each CDR3 is given without its conserved first and last residue. Each record gives: V gene, CDR3 length, J gene, CDR3 protein.

TRBV11-2	16	TRBJ2-2	ASSLDLQAYTNTGELF
TRBV19	12	TRBJ1-1	ASRFGQMNTEAF
TRBV2	13	TRBJ2-1	ASRGTVKTYNEQF
TRBV7-2	12	TRBJ2-1	ASSLGLAANEQF
TRBV2	13	TRBJ1-5	ASSEEQPGYQPQH
TRBV20-1	12	TRBJ2-1	SASESGVGNEQF
TRBV7-9	10	TRBJ1-1	ASSLSQAKAF
TRBV19	11	TRBJ2-1	ASSPGQGYEQF
TRBV11-2	9	TRBJ2-7	ASSLVGEQY
TRBV5-1	13	TRBJ2-4	ARYHDRGRLNIQY
TRBV2	12	TRBJ1-5	ASSLGHRDQPQH
TRBV28	12	TRBJ1-2	ASSLRREAYGYT
TRBV29-1	14	TRBJ1-1	SVEEPATGRNTEAF
TRBV10-3	14	TRBJ2-3	AIREGDRGRPDTQY